Following are 26 T cell receptor beta chains from one sample sequenced in a study of T cell clonality in common variable immunodeficiency. TCRdb's copy holds only in-frame clones and misses some; the assay was immunoSEQ multiplex PCR. In total the sample includes 30,000 to 40,000 clones, none of them seen once. The specimen was peripheral blood mononuclear cells. The receptors originated from a person aged 18 to 70 in good health.

This clone occurred a few times. A clone one base away is much larger, so this may be a read error. The read ends 3 residues early relative to the CDR3; the germline J gene fills the gap. The same CDR3 arises from other DNA sequences in this sample as well. V gene TRBV2 combines with J gene TRBJ1-2; tentative D call: TRBD1 (6 bases). Germline V gene lookup returns CDR1 SNHLY and CDR2 FYNNEI. The CDR3 runs 13 residues. CDR3 DNA (partial): TGTGCCAGCAGCCCGAGACAGGCGACCGGA. Its translation: CASSPRQATG. The whole CDR3 reads CASSPRQATGYTF.

This clone was seen repeatedly, ten times or more. The CDR3 extends 3 residues past the end of the read, so its final part is completed from the germline J gene. This chain connects TRBV7-9 to TRBJ1-4; D is ambiguous. From germline, CDR1 is SEHNR and CDR2 FQNEAQ (reference sequence). This CDR3 is built from 14 residues. Between the trimmed V and J ends, which lost 5 bases and 3 bases, there was a span of 10 bases. The CDR3 spells CASSPTAANEKLFF. CDR3 DNA, as far as it was read: TGTGCCAGCAGCCCAACAGCTGCTAATGAAAAA.

This clone was counted ten times or more. Sequencing ends 3 residues short of the CDR3 end; the germline J gene provides the rest. The rearrangement uses TRBV5-1 and TRBJ2-1; 10 bases are a match to TRBD2. V was clipped by 0 bases and J by 8 bases; unmatched bases: 11. The length of the CDR3 is 17 residues. The germline CDR1 and CDR2 sequences are SGHRS and YFSETQ. CDR3 bases read: TGCGCCAGCAGCTTGGGCACTAGATTAAGCGGGGGGGATGAG. Residues: CASSLGTRLSGGDE. The CDR3 in full is CASSLGTRLSGGDEQFF. Full variable domain (outside the CDR3, taken from reference TRBV5-1 and TRBJ2-1): KAGVTQTPRYLIKTRGQQVTLSCSPISGHRSVSWYQQTPGQGLQFLFEYFSETQRNKGNFPGRFSGRQFSNSRSEMNVSTLELGDSALYLCASSLGTRLSGGDEQFFGPGTRLTVL.

This clone was counted at least ten times. Read sequence stops 3 residues before the CDR3 end, and the germline J gene provides the missing end. The V call is TRBV7-9, the J call TRBJ1-6; tentatively, D is TRBD1 (6 bases). V was clipped by 8 bases and J by 10 bases, with 18 bases between them. CDR1 is SEHNR, CDR2 FQNEAQ, per germline (reference sequence). This CDR3 region has 14 residues. The sequenced part of the CDR3 DNA is TGTGCCAGCGGGTGGGGGGGCGCACAATCACCC. This codes for CASGWGGAQSP. The whole CDR3 reads CASGWGGAQSPLHF. Full variable domain (rest looked up from reference TRBV7-9 and TRBJ1-6): DTGVSQNPRHKITKRGQNVTFRCDPISEHNRLYWYRQTLGQGPEFLTYFQNEAQLEKSRLLSDRFSAERPKGSFSTLEIQRTEQGDSAMYLCASGWGGAQSPLHFGNGTRLTVT.

By its share, this clone is medium-sized. Read coverage stops 3 residues before the CDR3 terminus; the germline J gene supplies the remainder. This chain uses TRBV6-4 with TRBJ2-3, with 11 bases that match TRBD2. The CDR3 extends over 15 amino acids. CDR1 and CDR2 (germline): MRHNA, SNTAGT. V dropped 2 bases and J dropped 4; count of bases not matched to a gene: 2. CDR3 protein: CASSDLAGGADTQYF. The sequenced part of the CDR3 DNA is TGTGCCAGCAGTGACCTAGCGGGAGGTGCAGATACG.

This clone was seen many times. From the germline J gene comes the end of the CDR3, since the read stops 3 residues before it. The chain recombines TRBV7-3 with TRBJ2-6; D perhaps matches TRBD2 (5 bases). Germline values: CDR1 SGHTA, CDR2 FQGTGA. V gave up 2 bases and J gave up 1 base, with 6 bases separating them. There are 15 residues in the CDR3. CDR3 bases read: TGTGCCAGCAGCTTAGGACTGTCTGGGGCCAACGTC. This gives the protein CASSLGLSGANV. In full, the CDR3 reads CASSLGLSGANVLTF.

This clone was observed many times. The CDR3 extends 3 residues past the end of the read, so its final part is completed from the germline J gene. The V call is TRBV7-2, the J call TRBJ2-5; 13 bases match TRBD2. The junction had 2 bases not matched to a gene; V was cut back by 3 bases and J by 4 bases. The V gene's germline CDR1 is SGHTA and CDR2 FQGNSA. The CDR3 length is 15 residues. The CDR3 region is CASSFGLAGAETQYF. Partial CDR3 DNA: TGTGCCAGCAGCTTCGGACTAGCGGGAGCAGAGACC.

This clone was detected many times. CDR3 DNA, as far as it was read: TGTGCCAGCAGTGAACAGGGGGCAAATTACGAG. Its protein is CASSEQGANYE. The full CDR3 protein is CASSEQGANYEQYF. The chain employs TRBV6-1 and TRBJ2-7, with 8 bases matching TRBD1. The read ends 3 residues shy of where the CDR3 ends; the end is completed using the germline J gene. The CDR3 covers 14 residues. Trimming cost V 2 bases and J 4 bases; bases outside gene matches: 4. Germline CDR1 reads MNHNS; CDR2 reads SASEGT.

This clone was counted at least ten times. The sequence runs out 3 residues before the end of the CDR3; the remainder is reconstructed from the germline J gene. The chain joins TRBV14 to TRBJ1-1; 11 bases map to TRBD1. The CDR3 covers 14 residues. In germline, CDR1 is SGHDN, CDR2 FVKESK. The CDR3 bases that were read are TGTGCCAGCAGCTCCGGACAGGGGGCGATTGGA. It yields the protein CASSSGQGAIG. The full CDR3 is CASSSGQGAIGAFF.

This clone was detected ten times or more. The observed sequence ends 3 residues before the CDR3 terminus, with the missing tail filled in from the germline J gene. The chain employs TRBV7-6 and TRBJ2-5; 9 bases map to TRBD1. From germline, CDR1 is SGHVS and CDR2 FNYEAQ. This CDR3 comprises 14 residues. Trimming at V came to 3 bases and at J to 5 bases, leaving 4 bases not matched to a gene. The CDR3 protein is CASSLNRGPETQYF. Incomplete CDR3 DNA: TGTGCCAGCAGCTTGAACAGGGGGCCGGAGACC.

This clone was seen ten or more times. The CDR3 sequence: CSARGPSGENYEQYF. The covered CDR3 bases are TGCAGTGCTAGAGGCCCTAGCGGGGAGAACTACGAG. This chain uses TRBV20-1 with TRBJ2-7, with 9 bases identical to TRBD2. The observed sequence ends 3 residues before the CDR3 terminus, with the missing tail filled in from the germline J gene. Germline trimming cut 1 base from V and 3 bases from J; bases unmatched to any gene: 7. Germline-derived CDR1 and CDR2 are DFQATT and SNEGSKA (reference sequence). The CDR3 totals 15 residues.

This clone was observed many times. The read terminates 3 residues before the CDR3 end, so the remaining end is supplied by the germline J gene. Additional DNA sequences in this sample encode the identical CDR3. The V call is TRBV2, the J call TRBJ1-2; TRBD1 matches at 7 bases. This CDR3 region has 15 residues. V dropped 1 base and J dropped 4; count of bases not matched to a gene: 6. Germline values: CDR1 SNHLY, CDR2 FYNNEI. The CDR3 reads CASSEGYRGPYGYTF. The CDR3 DNA, read in part, is TGTGCCAGCAGTGAAGGATACAGGGGTCCCTATGGC.

The sample holds many counts of this clone. The CDR3 is cut off 3 residues early in the read; its end comes from the germline J gene. The V gene is TRBV6-1, the J gene TRBJ1-2, with D hard to call. CDR3 length equals 15 residues. Germline V CDR1 and CDR2: MNHNS, SASEGT. Trimming took 3 bases from V and 0 from J, leaving 11 bases between them. The sequenced part of the CDR3 DNA is TGTGCCAGCAGTGACCACAGCCCAGCTAACTATGGC. Translating gives CASSDHSPANYG. Given in full, the CDR3 is CASSDHSPANYGYTF.

In regard to this clone: The CDR3 goes on 3 residues after the read ends, and that part is filled in from the germline J gene. The rearrangement links TRBV5-1 to TRBJ2-1; 15 nucleotides align to TRBD2. This CDR3 is built from 17 residues. Trimming at V came to 3 bases and at J to 1 base, leaving 2 bases not matched to a gene. Looked up from germline, CDR1 is SGHRS and CDR2 is YFSETQ. The sequenced part of the CDR3 DNA is TGCGCCAGCAGCTGGACTAGCGGGAGGGGTTCCTACAATGAG. It yields the protein CASSWTSGRGSYNE. The whole CDR3 reads CASSWTSGRGSYNEQFF. The variable domain in full, with the rest retrieved from reference TRBV5-1 and TRBJ2-1, is KAGVTQTPRYLIKTRGQQVTLSCSPISGHRSVSWYQQTPGQGLQFLFEYFSETQRNKGNFPGRFSGRQFSNSRSEMNVSTLELGDSALYLCASSWTSGRGSYNEQFFGPGTRLTVL.

Many counts were recorded for this clone. Coverage ceases 3 residues before the CDR3 finishes, and the germline J gene fills in the end. The genes are TRBV14 and TRBJ2-2; D gene unclear. Germline V gene lookup returns CDR1 SGHDN and CDR2 FVKESK. CDR3 length: 15 amino acids. Trimming left V 2 bases short and J 3 bases short, with 10 bases between. Incomplete CDR3 DNA: TGTGCCAGCAGCCAACTTCAGGCCCACACCGGGGAG. This codes for CASSQLQAHTGE. The whole CDR3 protein is CASSQLQAHTGELFF.

This clone has just a few counts. The read falls 3 residues short of the CDR3 end, and the missing part is taken from the germline J gene. The genes are TRBV7-6 and TRBJ1-1; no firm D call. V was clipped by 5 bases and J by 2 bases, with 12 bases between them. The CDR3 extends over 14 amino acids. Germline values: CDR1 SGHVS, CDR2 FNYEAQ. The CDR3 bases that were read are TGTGCCAGCAGCGAACAAGTACCCAACACTGAA. Protein product: CASSEQVPNTE. In full, the CDR3 is CASSEQVPNTEAFF.

The table lists this clone with many counts. At one end the junction does not follow the germline gene, possibly because of a read error. Read data end 3 residues before the CDR3 end; the end is taken from the germline J gene. The chain carries TRBV20-1 and TRBJ1-3; 7 bases fit TRBD1. Germline lookup yields CDR1 DFQATT and CDR2 SNEGSKA (reference sequence). This CDR3 is built from 17 residues. The sequenced CDR3 bases are TGCAGTGCCAGAGGGGTGAGGACGGGACAGCATGGAAACACC. Its protein product is CSARGVRTGQHGNT. The entire CDR3 protein is CSARGVRTGQHGNTIYF.

This clone was counted ten times or more. The observed sequence ends 3 residues before the CDR3 terminus, with the missing tail filled in from the germline J gene. This chain uses TRBV20-1 with TRBJ2-7; D possibly corresponds to TRBD1 (5 bases). Trimming cost V 3 bases and J 0 bases, with 12 bases left between them. The CDR3 has 14 residues. The germline V gene encodes CDR1 DFQATT and CDR2 SNEGSKA (reference sequence). CDR3 sequence: CSASKGAPSYEQYF. CDR3 DNA (partial): TGCAGTGCTAGTAAAGGGGCCCCCTCCTACGAG.

The sample holds a few counts of this clone. The CDR3 end falls 3 residues outside the read, so it is completed with the germline J gene. The rearrangement links TRBV7-6 to TRBJ1-2; D remains ambiguous. The germline CDR1 and CDR2 sequences are SGHVS and FNYEAQ. The CDR3 is 16 amino acids. CDR3: CASSLGGSTSGNDYTF. The part of the CDR3 DNA that was read is TGTGCCAGCAGCTTAGGAGGGTCGACTAGCGGCAATGAC.

This clone came up many times. The sequenced fragment ends 3 residues before the CDR3 boundary, so the rest is inferred from the germline J gene. V gene TRBV4-1 combines with J gene TRBJ2-3; D may be TRBD1 (5 bases). Germline V gene data show CDR1 as MGHRA and CDR2 as YSYEKL. The CDR3 has 16 amino acids. V dropped 1 base and J dropped 2 bases, with 13 bases sitting between them. The chain's CDR3 is CASSQVLTGPTDTQYF. The sequenced part of the CDR3 DNA is TGCGCCAGCAGCCAAGTGTTAACAGGTCCCACAGATACG.

This clone occurred many times. The CDR3 end lies 3 residues beyond the end of the read and is filled in from the germline J gene. The chain carries TRBV18 and TRBJ2-1, with D possibly matching TRBD2 (6 bases). The CDR3 totals 15 residues. Trimming pared 0 bases from V and 9 bases from J, leaving 15 bases between. Germline V gene data show CDR1 as KGHSH and CDR2 as LQKENI. The CDR3 is CASSPPGGQSVEQFF. CDR3 DNA (partial): TGTGCCAGCTCACCACCCGGGGGTCAAAGTGTTGAG.

There are many counts of this clone. Read data end 3 residues before the CDR3 end; the end is taken from the germline J gene. The chain couples TRBV6-2 or TRBV6-3 to TRBJ2-2; no firm D call. V was trimmed by 7 bases and J by 8 bases, leaving 8 bases between them. The CDR3 length is 11 residues. Germline values: CDR1 MNHEY, CDR2 SVGEGT. The sequenced CDR3 bases are TGTGCCAGCACCCTATCAGGGGAG. As protein: CASTLSGE. In full, the CDR3 reads CASTLSGELFF.

This clone was seen many times. The read is 3 residues too short to cover the CDR3 end, so that end is filled in from the germline J gene. The V call is TRBV20-1, the J call TRBJ2-2, with D maybe TRBD1 (6 bases). CDR1 and CDR2 (germline): DFQATT, SNEGSKA (reference sequence). Trimming took off 5 bases at V and 5 bases at J, with 12 bases between the two ends. This CDR3 spans 13 amino acids. The covered CDR3 bases are TGCAGTGCTGTGGACAGCCTGACCGGGGAG. It codes for CSAVDSLTGE. The full CDR3 reads CSAVDSLTGELFF.

This clone occurred many times. The part of the CDR3 DNA that was read is TGTGCCAGCAGCCGGGACAGGAGCTCCTACAATGAG. Its protein product is CASSRDRSSYNE. The entire CDR3 protein is CASSRDRSSYNEQFF. This chain links TRBV11-2 with TRBJ2-1; 8 bases are shared with TRBD1. The sequenced fragment ends 3 residues before the CDR3 boundary, so the rest is inferred from the germline J gene. V gave up 5 bases and J gave up 0 bases; unmatched junction bases: 3. CDR3 length equals 15 residues. Germline V gene data show CDR1 as SGHAT and CDR2 as FQNNGV.

This clone was seen many times. The CDR3 extends 3 residues past the end of the read, so its final part is completed from the germline J gene. This sequence joins TRBV2 and TRBJ1-2; the match to TRBD1 covers 7 bases. The CDR3 sequence is 14 residues long. Germline V gene lookup returns CDR1 SNHLY and CDR2 FYNNEI. This CDR3 is CASSSDRDIPSYTF. CDR3 DNA, as far as it was read: TGTGCCAGCAGTAGCGACAGGGACATACCGAGC.

With respect to this clone: The read is 3 residues too short to cover the CDR3 end, so that end is filled in from the germline J gene. The chain employs TRBV19 and TRBJ1-2; D is unclear. The CDR3 sequence is 14 residues long. Per germline, CDR1 LNHDA and CDR2 SQIVND (reference sequence). CDR3 region: CASSIGVLANDYTF. The sequenced part of the CDR3 DNA is TGTGCCAGTAGTATAGGGGTACTAGCGAATGAC.